These 30 T cell receptor beta chains came from one sample sequenced in a study of cytomegalovirus exposure and HLA in healthy donors. Some clones are missing from TCRdb's copy, which holds only in-frame ones; the method was immunoSEQ multiplex PCR. The sample yields about 130,000 clones, roughly 89% seen once. The sequencing sample was made of PBMCs. These receptors were obtained from a woman aged 18-29 years in good health and CMV-seropositive.

This clone was seen a handful of times. The chain combines TRBV28 with TRBJ2-7, with 7 bases aligning to TRBD1. J was trimmed by 5 bases and V by 7 bases; bases with no gene match: 11. Germline CDR1 and CDR2: MDHEN and SYDVKM. This CDR3 has 14 residues. This CDR3 reads CASIPLTGKHEQYF. CDR3 coding DNA: TGTGCCAGCATCCCACTGACAGGGAAACACGAGCAGTACTTC.

The V call is TRBV7-6, the J call TRBJ2-7, with 13 bases that match TRBD2. Trimming took 6 bases from V and 3 from J; bases not matched to a gene: 5. The CDR3 is 15 residues long. CDR1 and CDR2 from the germline V gene are SGHVS and FNYEAQ. CDR3: CASSLGLAGDYEQYF. In DNA form, the CDR3 reads TGTGCCAGCAGTCTCGGACTAGCGGGGGACTACGAGCAGTACTTC.

The chain combines TRBV7-9 with TRBJ2-3; TRBD1 matches at 7 bases. Unmatched junction bases numbered 10, after V lost 1 base and J lost 6 bases. Germline CDR1 and CDR2: SEHNR and FQNEAQ (reference sequence). This CDR3 has 16 residues. The CDR3: CASSLVMGQSKDTQYF. CDR3 nucleotide sequence: TGTGCCAGCAGCTTAGTTATGGGACAGTCGAAGGATACGCAGTATTTT.

V is TRBV9 and J is TRBJ2-7; TRBD2 aligns across 8 bases. The CDR3 consists of 15 residues. The germline V gene has CDR1 SGDLS and CDR2 YYNGEE. With V trimmed by 4 bases and J by 4 bases, 10 bases remained unmatched. The DNA for the CDR3 is TGTGCCAGCAGCCCCCAAGCGGGGGAGCTTTACGAGCAGTACTTC. Its protein is CASSPQAGELYEQYF.

This rearrangement joins TRBV28 to TRBJ2-2, with TRBD1 matching over 7 bases. The CDR3 length is 16 residues. In germline, CDR1 is MDHEN, CDR2 SYDVKM. The J segment lost 2 bases and the V segment lost 0 bases, leaving 3 bases of the junction unmatched. The CDR3 nucleotides read TGTGCCAGCAGTTTATGGGGACAGTTAAACACCGGGGAGCTGTTTTTT. It yields the protein CASSLWGQLNTGELFF.

The V gene is TRBV2, the J gene TRBJ2-1; maybe TRBD2 (5 bases). CDR1 is SNHLY, CDR2 FYNNEI, per germline. The CDR3 consists of 15 residues. V was pared by 4 bases and J by 3 bases, with 13 bases between. CDR3 DNA sequence: TGTGCCAGCAGTGCGCAGCGGCCATTCTACAATGAGCAGTTCTTC. Protein: CASSAQRPFYNEQFF.

The chain employs TRBV4-1 and TRBJ1-1; maybe TRBD1 (5 bases). This CDR3 region has 16 residues. Germline V gene lookup returns CDR1 MGHRA and CDR2 YSYEKL. Trimming removed 1 base at V and 4 bases at J, with 16 bases between. The chain's CDR3 is CASSQVPGGVGTEAFF. Here the CDR3 DNA reads TGCGCCAGCAGCCAAGTGCCTGGGGGGGTGGGCACTGAAGCTTTCTTT.

The rearrangement joins TRBV7-3 to TRBJ2-3; 7 bases map to TRBD2. This CDR3 region has 16 residues. Looked up from germline, CDR1 is SGHTA and CDR2 is FQGTGA. V lost 4 bases, J lost 4 bases, and 11 bases stayed unmatched. CDR3 DNA: TGTGCCAGCAGCTCAACCGGGACTGCGGGGGCAGATACGCAGTATTTT. Translated, it gives CASSSTGTAGADTQYF.

The CDR3 nucleotides are TGTGCCAGCAGAGCATACACAGATACGCAGTATTTT. Its protein product is CASRAYTDTQYF. J is TRBJ2-3 and V is TRBV6-5; D unclear. Per germline, CDR1 MNHEY and CDR2 SVGAGI. This CDR3 is built from 12 residues. V shed 6 bases and J shed 2 bases, with 6 bases lying between them.

V gene TRBV19 combines with J gene TRBJ2-7, with unresolved D. Germline V gives CDR1 LNHDA, CDR2 SQIVND (reference sequence). Trimming removed 3 bases from V and 4 bases from J, with 13 bases in between. This CDR3 contains 14 residues. The CDR3 nucleotides read TGTGCCAGTAGTATCTCTGGGTTCAGGTACGAGCAGTACTTC. Amino acids: CASSISGFRYEQYF.

V usage is TRBV5-5 and J usage is TRBJ2-4; 9 bases line up with TRBD1. This CDR3 has 15 amino acids. With 1 base clipped from V and 5 bases from J, the junction kept 4 bases outside the gene matches. Germline V gene data show CDR1 as SGHKS and CDR2 as YYEKEE (reference sequence). CDR3 sequence reads: CASSLLWDRENIQYF. For the CDR3, the DNA is TGTGCCAGCAGCTTGCTCTGGGACAGGGAAAACATTCAGTACTTC.

This chain connects TRBV4-2 to TRBJ2-7; TRBD1 aligns across 11 bases. V dropped 2 bases and J dropped 3; count of bases not matched to a gene: 3. The length of the CDR3 is 15 residues. The germline V gene has CDR1 LGHNA and CDR2 YNFKEQ. The CDR3 is CASSQPGQGDYEQYF. In DNA, the CDR3 is TGTGCCAGCAGCCAACCGGGACAGGGGGACTACGAGCAGTACTTC.

V gene TRBV5-5 combines with J gene TRBJ2-7; a possible D gene is TRBD1 (5 bases). CDR3 size: 14 residues. Germline-derived CDR1 and CDR2 are SGHKS and YYEKEE (reference sequence). Trimming stripped 0 bases from V and 3 bases from J, with 10 bases between. Here the CDR3 DNA reads TGTGCCAGCAGCTTGGCGGGTCAGGGCTACGAGCAGTACTTC. It encodes CASSLAGQGYEQYF.

The V call is TRBV30, the J call TRBJ1-1; D remains unclear. Germline CDR1 GTSNPN, CDR2 SVGIG (reference sequence). V was trimmed by 1 base and J by 0 bases, leaving 12 bases between them. The CDR3 has 15 residues. The CDR3: CAWSGGLLMNTEAFF. In DNA, the CDR3 is TGTGCCTGGAGTGGAGGGCTCCTGATGAACACTGAAGCTTTCTTT.

The rearrangement uses TRBV12-5 and TRBJ2-1, with a weak D call TRBD1 (7 bases). V was cut by 0 bases and J by 3 bases, with 12 bases left in between. From germline, CDR1 is LGHNT and CDR2 FRNRAP. The CDR3 loop spans 16 amino acids. CDR3 nucleotides: TGTGCTAGTGGTTTGGTCGGGGGACAGAACTACAATGAGCAGTTCTTC. Translation: CASGLVGGQNYNEQFF.

The V and J genes are TRBV5-1 and TRBJ2-3, with a weak D call TRBD2 (5 bases). V shed 2 bases and J shed 0 bases, with 7 bases lying between them. CDR1 and CDR2 (germline): SGHRS, YFSETQ. This CDR3 is built from 14 residues. In DNA, the CDR3 is TGCGCCAGCAGCTTCCGGACTAGCACAGATACGCAGTATTTT. Translated: CASSFRTSTDTQYF. Using reference TRBV5-1 and TRBJ2-3 for the parts outside the CDR3, the full variable domain is KAGVTQTPRYLIKTRGQQVTLSCSPISGHRSVSWYQQTPGQGLQFLFEYFSETQRNKGNFPGRFSGRQFSNSRSEMNVSTLELGDSALYLCASSFRTSTDTQYFGPGTRLTVL.

The chain links TRBV6-1 to TRBJ2-5; 7 bases are a match to TRBD1. This CDR3 spans 16 amino acids. CDR1 MNHNS and CDR2 SASEGT come from the germline V gene. V lost 6 bases to trimming and J lost 0 bases; unmatched junction nucleotides: 10. CDR3 in amino acids: CASREFWDSYQETQYF. DNA for the CDR3: TGTGCCAGCAGGGAATTTTGGGACAGTTACCAAGAGACCCAGTACTTC.

V usage is TRBV28 and J usage is TRBJ2-1, with 9 bases fitting TRBD1. CDR1 is MDHEN, CDR2 SYDVKM, per germline. V lost 5 bases, J lost 6 bases, and 14 bases stayed unmatched. The CDR3 spans 17 residues. The CDR3 DNA follows: TGTGCCAGCAGTCTCCAACAGGGGGCTTCAACCCCCAATGAGCAGTTCTTC. Translation: CASSLQQGASTPNEQFF.

This chain links TRBV6-5 with TRBJ1-1; 12 bases map to TRBD1. The length of the CDR3 is 16 residues. Germline V lookup: CDR1 MNHEY, CDR2 SVGAGI. J lost 5 bases, V lost 4 bases, and 8 bases had no gene match. The CDR3 coding sequence is TGTGCCAGCAGTTCCGGGACAGGGGGCAGTAGGACTGAAGCTTTCTTT. It encodes CASSSGTGGSRTEAFF.

The J gene is TRBJ2-2, the V gene TRBV13; D is uncertain. V was clipped by 5 bases and J by 3 bases, with 7 bases between them. The germline gives CDR1 PRHDT, CDR2 FYEKMQ (reference sequence). The CDR3 spans 13 residues. In DNA, the CDR3 is TGTGCCAGCAGCACTCAATACACCGGGGAGCTGTTTTTT. It is translated as CASSTQYTGELFF.

For this clone: The same CDR3 arises from other DNA sequences in this sample as well. The V gene is TRBV6-6, the J gene TRBJ1-5; 7 bases match TRBD1. The germline gives CDR1 MNHNY, CDR2 SVGAGI (reference sequence). This CDR3 is built from 15 residues. The J segment lost 0 bases and the V segment lost 6 bases, leaving 5 bases of the junction unmatched. Written as DNA, the CDR3 is TGTGCCAGCAGAGGACAGGACTATAGCAATCAGCCCCAGCATTTT. This encodes CASRGQDYSNQPQHF.

The chain has TRBV19 and TRBJ2-3, with a weak D call TRBD1 (5 bases). CDR1 LNHDA and CDR2 SQIVND come from the germline V gene (reference sequence). The CDR3 has 17 amino acids. The V end lost 3 bases, the J end lost 3 bases, and 19 bases lay between the germline ends. DNA of the CDR3: TGTGCCAGTAGTATCGGCCCCAGGGAATATCGGACAGATACGCAGTATTTT. Encoded protein: CASSIGPREYRTDTQYF.

The J gene is TRBJ2-7, the V gene TRBV27; D gene uncertain. Per the germline V gene, CDR1 is MNHEY and CDR2 is SMNVEV (reference sequence). The germline V and J ends were trimmed by 2 bases and 2 bases, with 7 bases remaining between them. The CDR3 is 13 residues long. The CDR3 protein is CASSLGSPYEQYF. The CDR3 nucleotides read TGTGCCAGCAGTTTAGGCAGTCCCTACGAGCAGTACTTC.

The J gene is TRBJ2-3, the V gene TRBV28; 8 bases are a match to TRBD2. Germline values: CDR1 MDHEN, CDR2 SYDVKM. This CDR3 has 15 residues. V shed 6 bases and J 1 base; nucleotides not matched to a gene: 6. CDR3 residues: CASSLAGYGTDTQYF. The CDR3 bases are TGTGCCAGCAGCTTAGCGGGGTACGGCACAGATACGCAGTATTTT.

The CDR3: CASSDRFLSDTQYF. In DNA, the CDR3 is TGTGCCAGCAGCGACAGGTTTTTATCAGATACGCAGTATTTT. The chain couples TRBV9 to TRBJ2-3, with D tentatively TRBD1 (5 bases). Trimming left V 3 bases short and J 4 bases short, with 12 bases between. The length of the CDR3 is 14 residues. Germline loops: CDR1 SGDLS, CDR2 YYNGEE. The full variable domain, completed using reference TRBV9 and TRBJ2-3, is DSGVTQTPKHLITATGQRVTLRCSPRSGDLSVYWYQQSLDQGLQFLIQYYNGEERAKGNILERFSAQQFPDLHSELNLSSLELGDSALYFCASSDRFLSDTQYFGPGTRLTVL.

The chain is built from TRBV7-9 and TRBJ1-1, with D possibly being TRBD1 (5 bases). The CDR3 length is 15 residues. The V and J ends lost 6 bases and 3 bases respectively, with 17 bases between them. Germline CDR1 SEHNR, CDR2 FQNEAQ (reference sequence). CDR3 sequence: CASSRGYGGDTEAFF. Here the CDR3 DNA reads TGTGCCAGCAGTAGGGGTTACGGTGGGGACACTGAAGCTTTCTTT. Complete variable domain (other parts from reference TRBV7-9 and TRBJ1-1): DTGVSQNPRHKITKRGQNVTFRCDPISEHNRLYWYRQTLGQGPEFLTYFQNEAQLEKSRLLSDRFSAERPKGSFSTLEIQRTEQGDSAMYLCASSRGYGGDTEAFFGQGTRLTVV.

The chain joins TRBV2 to TRBJ2-2; D unresolved. Per germline, CDR1 SNHLY and CDR2 FYNNEI. Deletions cut 6 bases from V and 4 bases from J, with 9 bases between. The CDR3 consists of 13 residues. The CDR3 coding sequence is TGTGCCAGCAGCGCTACTTCCACCGGGGAGCTGTTTTTT. This sequence encodes CASSATSTGELFF. Complete variable domain (other parts from reference TRBV2 and TRBJ2-2): EPEVTQTPSHQVTQMGQEVILRCVPISNHLYFYWYRQILGQKVEFLVSFYNNEISEKSEIFDDQFSVERPDGSNFTLKIRSTKLEDSAMYFCASSATSTGELFFGEGSRLTVL.

The rearrangement links TRBV9 to TRBJ2-7, with 7 bases matching TRBD1. The germline V gene encodes CDR1 SGDLS and CDR2 YYNGEE. This CDR3 is 12 amino acids long. V was pared by 3 bases and J by 9 bases, with 6 bases of the junction left unmatched. CDR3 nucleotide sequence: TGTGCCAGCAGCGGACAGGGACCCTCGCAGTACTTC. This translates into CASSGQGPSQYF. Complete variable domain (other parts from reference TRBV9 and TRBJ2-7): DSGVTQTPKHLITATGQRVTLRCSPRSGDLSVYWYQQSLDQGLQFLIQYYNGEERAKGNILERFSAQQFPDLHSELNLSSLELGDSALYFCASSGQGPSQYFGPGTRLTVT.

This chain joins TRBV19 and TRBJ2-7; possible D gene TRBD1, 5 bases. CDR3 size: 16 residues. The V end lost 6 bases, the J end lost 6 bases, and 24 bases lay between the germline ends. In germline, CDR1 is LNHDA, CDR2 SQIVND (reference sequence). The CDR3 is CASSTVGALGSFEQYF. CDR3 sequence (DNA): TGTGCCAGTAGCACCGTAGGGGCTTTGGGCAGCTTCGAGCAGTACTTC.

V is TRBV28 and J is TRBJ1-4; possible D gene TRBD1, 6 bases. The germline CDR1 and CDR2 sequences are MDHEN and SYDVKM. V was trimmed by 3 bases and J by 4 bases, leaving 12 bases between them. This CDR3 region has 15 residues. Here the CDR3 DNA reads TGTGCCAGCAGTTTGGGCAGGGGCTATAATGAAAAACTGTTTTTT. Encoded protein: CASSLGRGYNEKLFF.